One and the same sample provided the 14 T cell receptor beta chains below, sequenced in a study of cytomegalovirus exposure and HLA in healthy donors. PCR amplification relied on 60 Vbeta primers (plus 13 Jbeta primers). TCRdb's table, derived via immunoSEQ multiplex PCR, lists solely in-frame clones and lacks some. The data contain roughly 150,000 clones, about four fifths of them singletons. Sequencing was performed on PBMCs. The source of these receptors is a male donor in good health and CMV-seronegative.

V gene TRBV7-9 combines with J gene TRBJ2-1; 9 bases are a match to TRBD1. With 5 bases clipped from V and 9 bases from J, the junction kept 11 bases outside the gene matches. The CDR3 runs 15 residues. Germline V gives CDR1 SEHNR, CDR2 FQNEAQ (reference sequence). DNA of the CDR3: TGTGCCAGCAGCGCTCCCGACAGGGGGATCAGTGAGCAGTTCTTC. This codes for CASSAPDRGISEQFF.

The sample holds a few counts of this clone. The rearrangement uses TRBV2 and TRBJ2-2; 13 nucleotides line up with TRBD2. The CDR3 is 14 amino acids. CDR1 and CDR2 from the germline V gene are SNHLY and FYNNEI. Trimming removed 9 bases from V and 5 bases from J; junction bases left unmatched: 3. CDR3 protein: CASRTSGSTGELFF. CDR3 nucleotides: TGTGCCAGTCGGACTAGCGGGAGTACCGGGGAGCTGTTTTTT.

V and J are TRBV7-6 and TRBJ2-2; D might be TRBD2 (6 bases). This CDR3 region has 14 residues. In germline, CDR1 is SGHVS, CDR2 FNYEAQ. V was trimmed by 2 bases and J by 8 bases, leaving 12 bases between them. CDR3 in amino acids: CASSLRDWRGELFF. Written as DNA, the CDR3 is TGTGCCAGCAGCTTACGGGACTGGAGGGGGGAGCTGTTTTTT. Full variable domain (rest looked up from reference TRBV7-6 and TRBJ2-2): GAGVSQSPRYKVTKRGQDVALRCDPISGHVSLYWYRQALGQGPEFLTYFNYEAQQDKSGLPNDRFSAERPEGSISTLTIQRTEQRDSAMYRCASSLRDWRGELFFGEGSRLTVL.

This clone appeared a single time. The chain recombines TRBV28 with TRBJ2-7; 9 positions agree with TRBD1. The junction had 8 bases not matched to a gene; V was cut back by 5 bases and J by 0 bases. Germline V gene lookup returns CDR1 MDHEN and CDR2 SYDVKM. The CDR3 covers 16 residues. The CDR3 reads CASSVHRDRDSYEQYF. DNA of the CDR3: TGTGCCAGCAGTGTTCACCGGGACAGGGACTCCTACGAGCAGTACTTC. The whole variable domain, remainder taken from reference TRBV28 and TRBJ2-7, is DVKVTQSSRYLVKRTGEKVFLECVQDMDHENMFWYRQDPGLGLRLIYFSYDVKMKEKGDIPEGYSVSREKKERFSLILESASTNQTSMYLCASSVHRDRDSYEQYFGPGTRLTVT.

The chain carries TRBV5-4 and TRBJ2-5; a weak D match, TRBD2 (6 bases). Trimming removed 0 bases at V and 4 bases at J, with 13 bases between. The CDR3 runs to 15 residues. In germline, CDR1 is SGHNT, CDR2 YYREEE (reference sequence). The CDR3 here is CASSLVGGQRETQYF. The CDR3 DNA is TGTGCCAGCAGCTTGGTGGGGGGTCAGCGAGAGACCCAGTACTTC.

Remarks on this clone: The junction departs from germline at one end; a sequencing error may be responsible. The J gene is TRBJ1-1, the V gene TRBV7-9; D gene unclear. Germline loops: CDR1 SEHNR, CDR2 FQNEAQ (reference sequence). CDR3 length: 10 residues. The CDR3 DNA reads as TGTTCCAGCAGCTTTCCCGGAGCTTTCTTT. It encodes CSSSFPGAFF. Filled out from reference TRBV7-9 and TRBJ1-1, the complete variable domain reads DTGVSQNPRHKITKRGQNVTFRCDPISEHNRLYWYRQTLGQGPEFLTYFQNEAQLEKSRLLSDRFSAERPKGSFSTLEIQRTEQGDSAMYLCSSSFPGAFFGQGTRLTVV.

This clone has more than one count but fewer than ten. The chain recombines TRBV6-5 with TRBJ2-3; 7 nucleotides match TRBD2. Trimming cost V 8 bases and J 4 bases; bases outside gene matches: 12. Germline-derived CDR1 and CDR2 are MNHEY and SVGAGI. This CDR3 has 15 residues. The CDR3 nucleotides are TGTGCCAGCTGTTTCCTGGGCGGGAGCTCAGATACGCAGTATTTT. Its translation is CASCFLGGSSDTQYF.

The gene calls are TRBV5-6 and TRBJ2-7; tentatively, D is TRBD1 (5 bases). Germline V gene sequence: CDR1 SGHDT, CDR2 YYEEEE. V lost 2 bases, J lost 6 bases, and 12 bases lay in between. The CDR3 has 13 amino acids. CDR3 residues: CASSLGRVREQYF. The CDR3 DNA follows: TGTGCCAGCAGCTTAGGCAGGGTCCGCGAGCAGTACTTC.

This chain uses TRBV28 with TRBJ1-4; D not resolved. CDR1 and CDR2 (germline): MDHEN, SYDVKM. The CDR3 has 15 amino acids. Trimming shortened V by 1 base and J by 0 bases, and 6 bases separated the two germline ends. CDR3 sequence reads: CASSLSGTTNEKLFF. CDR3 DNA: TGTGCCAGCAGTTTATCGGGTACAACTAATGAAAAACTGTTTTTT.

The chain recombines TRBV6-1 with TRBJ2-2; tentative D call: TRBD2 (6 bases). V was clipped by 6 bases and J by 6 bases, with 11 bases between them. The CDR3 totals 13 residues. Looked up from germline, CDR1 is MNHNS and CDR2 is SASEGT. For the CDR3, the DNA is TGTGCCAGCAGCTCGACTAGTTCCGGGGAGCTGTTTTTT. Translated: CASSSTSSGELFF.

The chain couples TRBV18 to TRBJ1-1; TRBD1 might be the D (5 bases). The V gene's germline CDR1 is KGHSH and CDR2 LQKENI. The CDR3 has 15 amino acids. The ends were cut back, 6 bases at V and 1 base at J, with 15 bases in the middle. CDR3 sequence reads: CASSPQRGRNTEAFF. DNA for the CDR3: TGTGCCAGCTCTCCCCAACGGGGGAGGAACACTGAAGCTTTCTTT.

V gene TRBV29-1 combines with J gene TRBJ1-3, with 8 bases aligning to TRBD1. The V gene's germline CDR1 is SQVTM and CDR2 ANQGSEA. The CDR3 totals 14 residues. V was pared by 2 bases and J by 0 bases, with 0 bases of the junction left unmatched. In nucleotides, the CDR3 is TGCAGCGTTGAAACAGGGGGCTCTGGAAACACCATATATTTT. Translation: CSVETGGSGNTIYF.

V and J are TRBV7-8 and TRBJ1-4; 7 nucleotides align to TRBD1. The germline gives CDR1 SGHVS, CDR2 FQNEAQ. This CDR3 has 16 residues. J was trimmed by 8 bases and V by 1 base; bases with no gene match: 10. CDR3 region: CASSLDRGRIEEKLFF. CDR3 sequence (DNA): TGTGCCAGCAGCTTAGACAGGGGAAGAATCGAGGAAAAACTGTTTTTT.

This clone has only one observation. The J gene is TRBJ2-7, the V gene TRBV18; 9 bases are a match to TRBD1. Germline CDR1 KGHSH, CDR2 LQKENI. Trimming took 5 bases from V and 4 from J; bases not matched to a gene: 9. CDR3 length: 15 amino acids. CDR3 loop: CASSIPGTGIYEQYF. The DNA for the CDR3 is TGTGCCAGCTCAATTCCCGGGACAGGGATTTACGAGCAGTACTTC.